This TCR beta chain came from a study of cytomegalovirus exposure and HLA in healthy donors. In regard to this clone: No antigen is known for it. A junction boundary mismatches the germline segment, possibly from a read error.

The repertoire was sequenced with immunoSEQ multiplex PCR; TCRdb's copy has only in-frame clones and lacks some. The sample comprises 200,000 or so clones, over 80% of which are singletons, and roughly 5.5% rests with the top ten. Whole-study results and caveats: TCR clusters originating in the first cohort tended to co-occur in the 110 or so validation repertoires, according to a later analysis.

The source material was PBMCs. This sequence originates from a young woman in good health and CMV-seronegative.

CDR3 sequence: CASSFSRGEGIF. CDR3 DNA: TGTGCCAGCAGCTTCTCTCGGGGGGAGGGTATCTTC. V is TRBV5-6 and J is TRBJ2-1; 7 bases match TRBD2. This CDR3 is 12 amino acids long. The germline V gene has CDR1 SGHDT and CDR2 YYEEEE.